Reported below is one T cell receptor (beta chain). This clonotype turned up a few times. What this receptor recognizes is not known. It has no much larger one-base neighbor in the sample; base qualities were not kept. This entry comes from a study of human T cells and chemical hapten exposure (dated by TCRdb to the early 2020s). Study-wide context: For sensitization, 2% DPC in acetone was applied to an approximately 2 cm by approximately 2 cm area of upper inner arm skin. Patients additionally received weekly therapeutic DPC doses to the scalp throughout the approximately 24-week study period. Patch tests used Finn chambers with 0.01% DPC on the upper back, scored after 6 days by International Contact Dermatitis Research Group standards. Most of the patients in the cohort were female, and the cohort covered alopecia areata with under or over 50% scalp involvement, alopecia totalis and alopecia universalis. Libraries were pooled for sequencing, and per-sample TCR yields varied mainly because of small differences in library volumes within the pool. The study tracked peripheral blood TCR repertoire changes in vivo during primary and secondary sensitization to the hapten diphenylcyclopropenone (DPC) in alopecia patients. Patient blood was sampled pre-sensitization (week 0) and at 2, 6 and about 24 weeks after DPC sensitization. Twenty-nine alopecia patients provided blood for TCR sequencing at one to four time points (pre-sensitization, 2, 6 and 24 weeks).

The cysteine opens and the phenylalanine closes a CDR3 of 15 amino acids. Here the CDR3 DNA is all that survives: 45 bases in frame from base 1. Via the germline V gene, CDR1 is SGHTA and CDR2 FQGNSA. V was cut back by 5 bases and J by 1 base, leaving a gap of 14 bases between them. Study-wide conclusions, independent of this receptor: No change with DPC sensitization was found in the number of TCRs above 1 in 1000 frequency, and no evidence of global repertoire structure alterations was found. Repeated subsampling changed both the strength of the expansion versus patch-test correlation and the threshold at which that correlation became significant. Expanded TCRs formed significantly more large CDR3 similarity clusters than pre-sensitization or healthy control sets, consistent with antigen-driven responses. The number of PT1 expanded TCRs positively correlated with patch test score, significant at thresholds 8, 16 and 32 but not 4. Because every patient had alopecia, a presumed autoimmune disease, the patients' immune response might differ from that of healthy individuals.

In light of the paper, this sample's time point label describes: patch test 2, 6 weeks after DPC sensitization. Interpreted using the paper, the treatment or condition label stands for: therapeutic diphenylcyclopropenone sensitization with weekly scalp DPC. Blood at each patch-test visit was drawn before the patch test was applied. To be eligible, patients had to be aged 18 to 70, diagnosed with alopecia and judged suitable for DPC therapy, while pregnant patients were excluded. Total RNA was isolated from unfractionated whole blood collected in Tempus Blood RNA tubes. To prepare the library, RACE was applied. The data were produced on a NextSeq 500. Library preparation attached unique molecular identifiers to individual cDNA molecules for quantitative, reproducible TCR counting. Each blood RNA sample was used to sequence both TCR alpha and TCR beta chains. Concerning the study's data processing: A median of about 100,000 TCRs per sample was observed, with a range of 23,224 to 690,600. The Decombinator software suite was used to annotate V, J and CDR3 in the TCR reads. For the PS versus PT1 abundance plots, all samples were subsampled to the same number of TCRs (28,000). Expanded TCRs were defined as absent before sensitization and observed at least eight times at the 2-week time point. Through fastp at Q25 and MiXCR, TCRdb rebuilt clones from the public reads, retaining in-frame beta chains. Every distinct CDR3 protein forms one entry, paired with its most common genes and DNA. Clone size and V and J calls follow TCRdb, not the original study. This sample lists fewer than 150,000 distinct CDR3 sequences; roughly 12% were detected once. Roughly 1.4% of the sample belongs to the ten largest clones.

Sample: whole blood, taken in connection with sensitization to the hapten diphenylcyclopropenone (DPC). The sequence derives from a woman in her 50s with alopecia areata. Some clones in this sample may be carry-over from other donors' samples. The sequence joins TRBV7-2 to TRBJ1-1; the D gene remains uncertain. CDR3 sequence: CASSPTSNPNTEAFF. The DNA reads TGTGCCAGCAGCCCTACGTCCAACCCGAACACTGAAGCTTTCTTT. The reference TRBV7-2 and TRBJ1-1 proteins fill in what lies around the CDR3, so the full variable domain reads GAGVSQSPSNKVTEKGKDVELRCDPISGHTALYWYRQSLGQGLEFLIYFQGNSAPDKSGLPSDRFSAERTGGSVSTLTIQRTQQEDSAVYLCASSPTSNPNTEAFFGQGTRLTVV.